The 8 T cell receptor beta chains reported below all come from one sample, sequenced in a study of blood T cell repertoires in COVID-19. TCRdb's copy holds only in-frame clones and misses some; the assay was immunoSEQ multiplex PCR. The sample holds approximately 45,000 clones; 86% are singletons and the top ten take under 3%. Sequencing used peripheral blood. The receptors were gathered from a woman older than 75 with acute or convalescent COVID-19.

The chain joins TRBV6-6 to TRBJ1-1; 10 bases align to TRBD1. Germline-derived CDR1 and CDR2 are MNHNY and SVGAGI (reference sequence). The length of the CDR3 is 15 residues. Germline trimming cut 2 bases from V and 4 bases from J; bases unmatched to any gene: 4. The CDR3 bases are TGTGCCAGCAGTTACCAGGGACAGGGGTCCACTGAAGCTTTCTTT. Encoded protein: CASSYQGQGSTEAFF.

This chain connects TRBV12-3 or TRBV12-4 to TRBJ1-5; the D is unclear. With 4 bases removed from V and 7 bases from J, the gap between germline ends came to 11 bases. This CDR3 contains 13 residues. The CDR3 sequence: CASSSRSLQPQHF. CDR3 DNA: TGTGCCAGCAGTTCTCGGAGTTTACAGCCCCAGCATTTT.

This chain connects TRBV6-1 to TRBJ2-2, with a tentative D call TRBD1 (6 bases). Germline-derived CDR1 and CDR2 are MNHNS and SASEGT. There are 16 residues in the CDR3. Between the trimmed V and J ends, which lost 4 bases and 4 bases, there was a span of 16 bases. CDR3 DNA sequence: TGTGCCAGCAGTGGGTCCGGACAGCCCCCCACCGGGGAGCTGTTTTTT. This sequence encodes CASSGSGQPPTGELFF.

This clone has only one observation. This chain uses TRBV10-1 with TRBJ1-3; TRBD1 is a possible D gene (6 bases). Trimming took off 6 bases at V and 2 bases at J, with 11 bases between the two ends. Germline V gives CDR1 WNHNN, CDR2 SYGVQD (reference sequence). There are 14 residues in the CDR3. The CDR3 protein is CASSPGTTGNTIYF. For the CDR3, the DNA is TGCGCCAGCAGCCCCGGGACAACTGGAAACACCATATATTTT.

The chain recombines TRBV15 with TRBJ1-2; a weak D match, TRBD1 (5 bases). The germline gives CDR1 LNHNV, CDR2 YYDKDF (reference sequence). The CDR3 is 16 residues long. Trimming cost V 1 base and J 3 bases, with 15 bases left between them. DNA for the CDR3: TGTGCCACCAGCAGAGGTCCGATTGGGGCTGACTATGGCTACACCTTC. Protein product: CATSRGPIGADYGYTF. The full variable domain, rest sourced from reference TRBV15 and TRBJ1-2, is DAMVIQNPRYQVTQFGKPVTLSCSQTLNHNVMYWYQQKSSQAPKLLFHYYDKDFNNEADTPDNFQSRRPNTSFCFLDIRSPGLGDTAMYLCATSRGPIGADYGYTFGSGTRLTVV.

The chain combines TRBV7-2 with TRBJ1-2; a weak D match, TRBD1 (6 bases). Trimming left V 7 bases short and J 8 bases short, with 23 bases between. The CDR3 contains 15 residues. CDR1 and CDR2 from the germline V gene are SGHTA and FQGNSA. The CDR3: CASISKGGGIRGYTF. The CDR3, as DNA: TGTGCCAGCATCTCCAAAGGGGGGGGGATAAGAGGCTACACCTTC.

This chain joins TRBV7-2 and TRBJ1-2; no clear D. This CDR3 is built from 12 residues. V was pared by 5 bases and J by 6 bases, with 10 bases between. The germline CDR1 and CDR2 sequences are SGHTA and FQGNSA. The CDR3 here is CASSPSSDGYTF. The DNA of the CDR3 is TGTGCCAGCAGCCCTTCTTCGGATGGCTACACCTTC.

This sequence joins TRBV6-5 and TRBJ1-6; 7 bases are shared with TRBD1. Per the germline V gene, CDR1 is MNHEY and CDR2 is SVGAGI. V trimming: 4 bases; J trimming: 9 bases; junction bases outside the gene matches: 6. The CDR3 sequence is 14 residues long. The CDR3 here is CASSLRQGPSPLHF. The DNA for the CDR3 is TGTGCCAGCAGTTTACGACAGGGACCTTCACCCCTCCACTTT.